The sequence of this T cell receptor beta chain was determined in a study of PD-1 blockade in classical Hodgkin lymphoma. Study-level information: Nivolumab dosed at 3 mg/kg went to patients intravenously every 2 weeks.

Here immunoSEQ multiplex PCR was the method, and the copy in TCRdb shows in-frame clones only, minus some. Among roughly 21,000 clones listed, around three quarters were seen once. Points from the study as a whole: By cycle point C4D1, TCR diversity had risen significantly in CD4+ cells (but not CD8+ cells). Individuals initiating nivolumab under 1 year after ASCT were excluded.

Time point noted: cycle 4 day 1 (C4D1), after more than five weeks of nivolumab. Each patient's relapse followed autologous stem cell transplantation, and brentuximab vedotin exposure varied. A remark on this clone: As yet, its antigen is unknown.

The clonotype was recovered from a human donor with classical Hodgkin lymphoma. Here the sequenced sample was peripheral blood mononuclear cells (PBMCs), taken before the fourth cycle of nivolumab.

Here the CDR3 DNA reads TGTGCCAGCAGTGAAGAAATAACAGCCCGCTATGGCTACACCTTC. Protein: CASSEEITARYGYTF. The J gene is TRBJ1-2, the V gene TRBV2; D is uncertain. This CDR3 contains 15 residues. Looked up from germline, CDR1 is SNHLY and CDR2 is FYNNEI. V gave up 1 base and J gave up 4 bases, with 13 bases separating them.